The T cell receptor (beta chain) described here comes from a study of blood T cell repertoires in COVID-19. Self-reported history from a screening survey and questionnaire set each donor's cohort. Either two negative PCRs, clearance, or symptom resolution qualified Cohort 3 donors as recovered. The V end lost 3 bases, the J end lost 7 bases, and 10 bases lay between the germline ends. Germline CDR1 reads LGHDT; CDR2 reads YNNKEL (reference sequence). This CDR3 comprises 13 residues. Using immunoSEQ multiplex PCR, the repertoire was profiled, and TCRdb retains in-frame clones only, with some absent. The sample holds 200,000 to 250,000 clones, about 79% seen once.

The receptor's source is an older woman who had recovered from COVID-19. The rearrangement joins TRBV3-1 (or the pseudogene TRBV3-2) to TRBJ1-5, with D maybe TRBD1 (6 bases). Sequenced: PBMCs or T cells enriched from blood (not recorded which). In DNA form, the CDR3 reads TGTGCCAGCAGCCAGGGGGCGGCCCAGCCCCAGCATTTT. Translating gives CASSQGAAQPQHF.